Listed below are T cell receptor beta chains from one sample, sequenced in a study of blood T cell repertoires in COVID-19. Data came from immunoSEQ multiplex PCR; TCRdb stores just in-frame clones and leaves some out. The table lists 15,000 to 20,000 clones, 89% of them singletons. Sequenced material: peripheral blood. These receptors all come from a man aged 55 to 70 with active COVID-19. The CDR3 runs from the conserved cysteine through the conserved F or W. The order of the fields is clone size, V gene, D gene, J gene, CDR3 DNA, CDR3 protein. D genes are given only for firm matches. Only part of the rows carry a size: once, few, many, or a class if the clone is expanded.

once,TRBV4-3,TRBD2,TRBJ2-1,TGCGCCAGCAGCCAAGGATTGGCTAGCGGGGGATATGAGCAGTTCTTC,CASSQGLASGGYEQFF
NA,TRBV9,TRBD1,TRBJ2-1,TGTGCCAGCAGCGTCACCGGGACAGGGTACAATGAGCAGTTCTTC,CASSVTGTGYNEQFF
NA,TRBV5-6,NA,TRBJ1-6,TGTGCCAGCAGTTTATTGGACAGCTCCTATAATTCACCCCTCCACTTT,CASSLLDSSYNSPLHF
NA,TRBV4-1,TRBD1,TRBJ2-6,TGCGCCAGCAGCCCTCGGACAGGGGAGGTAGCGGGGGCCAACGTCCTGACTTTC,CASSPRTGEVAGANVLTF
NA,TRBV30,NA,TRBJ1-2,TGTGCCTGGAGTACAACACTAAACTATGGCTACACCTTC,CAWSTTLNYGYTF
NA,TRBV7-3,NA,TRBJ2-5,TGTGCCAGCAGCGCGACTAGTTACCAAGAGACCCAGTACTTC,CASSATSYQETQYF
NA,TRBV5-1,TRBD1,TRBJ1-2,TGCGCCAGCAGCCCAGAATCGACAGGGAGGAATGGCTACACCTTC,CASSPESTGRNGYTF
NA,TRBV5-4,NA,TRBJ2-3,TGTGCCAGCAGCCTAGACGGCGGGAGCACAGATACGCAGTATTTT,CASSLDGGSTDTQYF
NA,TRBV12-3/TRBV12-4,NA,TRBJ2-2,TGTGCCAGCAGTCAGAGGACTACCGGGGAGCTGTTTTTT,CASSQRTTGELFF
NA,TRBV27,NA,TRBJ2-7,TGTGCCAGCAGTTTCAGTCAGGGTCCCTACGAGCAGTACTTC,CASSFSQGPYEQYF
NA,TRBV4-1,TRBD2,TRBJ2-7,TGCGCCAGCAGCCAAACGACTAGCGGGAGGTTCGACGAGCAGTACTTC,CASSQTTSGRFDEQYF
NA,TRBV5-1,NA,TRBJ2-3,TGCGCCAGCAGCTTGGTGGGGGGGCTAGCTACCACAAGTAATACGCAGTATTTT,CASSLVGGLATTSNTQYF
once,TRBV11-3,NA,TRBJ2-3,TGTGCCAGCAGCACTCGACAGACCTTCACAGATACGCAGTATTTT,CASSTRQTFTDTQYF
NA,TRBV10-3,NA,TRBJ2-5,TGTGCCATCAGTGCAGGCAAGCAAGAGACCCAGTACTTC,CAISAGKQETQYF
NA,TRBV25-1,TRBD1,TRBJ2-3,TGTGCCAGCAGTGAATATACAGGGGGTACAGATACGCAGTATTTT,CASSEYTGGTDTQYF
NA,TRBV7-9,NA,TRBJ2-5,TGTGCCAGCAGCCCTCTGGACACAGAGACCCAGTACTTC,CASSPLDTETQYF